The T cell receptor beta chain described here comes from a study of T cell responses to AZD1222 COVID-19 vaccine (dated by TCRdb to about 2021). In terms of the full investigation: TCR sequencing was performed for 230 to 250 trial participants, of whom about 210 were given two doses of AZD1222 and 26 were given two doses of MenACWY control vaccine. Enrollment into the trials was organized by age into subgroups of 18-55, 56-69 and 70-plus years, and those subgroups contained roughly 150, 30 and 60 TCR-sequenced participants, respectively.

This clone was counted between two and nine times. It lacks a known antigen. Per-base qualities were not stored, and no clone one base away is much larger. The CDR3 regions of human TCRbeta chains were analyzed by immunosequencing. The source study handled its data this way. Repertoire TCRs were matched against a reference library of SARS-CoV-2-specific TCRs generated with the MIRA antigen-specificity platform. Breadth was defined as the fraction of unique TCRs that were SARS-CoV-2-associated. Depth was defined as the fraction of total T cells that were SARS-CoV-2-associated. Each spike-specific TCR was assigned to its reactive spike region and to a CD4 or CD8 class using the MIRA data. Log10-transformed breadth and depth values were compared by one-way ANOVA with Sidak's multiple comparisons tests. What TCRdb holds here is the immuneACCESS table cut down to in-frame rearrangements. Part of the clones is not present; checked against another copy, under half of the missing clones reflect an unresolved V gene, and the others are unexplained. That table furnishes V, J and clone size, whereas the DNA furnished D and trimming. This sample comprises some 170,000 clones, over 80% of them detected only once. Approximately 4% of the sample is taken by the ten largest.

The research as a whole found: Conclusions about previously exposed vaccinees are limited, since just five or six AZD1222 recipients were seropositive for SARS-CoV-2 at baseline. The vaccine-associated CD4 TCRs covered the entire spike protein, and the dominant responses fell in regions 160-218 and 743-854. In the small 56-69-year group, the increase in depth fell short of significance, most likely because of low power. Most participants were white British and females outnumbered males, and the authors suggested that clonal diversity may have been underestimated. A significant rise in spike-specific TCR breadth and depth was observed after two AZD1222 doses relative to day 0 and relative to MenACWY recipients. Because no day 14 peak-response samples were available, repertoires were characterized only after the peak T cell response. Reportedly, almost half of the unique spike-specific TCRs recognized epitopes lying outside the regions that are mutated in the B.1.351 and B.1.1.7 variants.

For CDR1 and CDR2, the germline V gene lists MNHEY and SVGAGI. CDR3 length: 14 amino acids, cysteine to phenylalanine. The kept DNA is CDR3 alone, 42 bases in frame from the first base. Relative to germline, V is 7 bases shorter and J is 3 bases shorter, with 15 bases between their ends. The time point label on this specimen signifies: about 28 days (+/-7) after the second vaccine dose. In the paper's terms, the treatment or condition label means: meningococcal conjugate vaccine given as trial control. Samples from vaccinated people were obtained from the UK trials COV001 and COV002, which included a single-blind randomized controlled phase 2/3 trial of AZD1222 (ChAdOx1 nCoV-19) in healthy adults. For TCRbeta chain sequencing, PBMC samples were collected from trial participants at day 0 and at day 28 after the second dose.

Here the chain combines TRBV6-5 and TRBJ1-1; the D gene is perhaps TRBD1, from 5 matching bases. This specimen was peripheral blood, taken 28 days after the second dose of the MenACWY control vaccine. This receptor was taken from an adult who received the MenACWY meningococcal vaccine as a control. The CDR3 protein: CASKNRGGDTEAFF. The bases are TGTGCCAGCAAGAATAGGGGCGGGGACACTGAAGCTTTCTTT.